One and the same sample provided the 32 T cell receptor beta chains below, sequenced in a study of cytotoxic CD8 clonotypes in ibrutinib-treated CLL. TCRdb's copy holds only in-frame clones and misses some; the assay was immunoSEQ multiplex PCR. This table has 76,000 or so clones, roughly 83% appearing once. The sequencing here drew on PBMCs, taken after 24 months of ibrutinib treatment. The receptors were sampled from a human donor with chronic lymphocytic leukemia.

This chain joins TRBV27 and TRBJ1-2, with no clear D. The V gene's germline CDR1 is MNHEY and CDR2 SMNVEV (reference sequence). The CDR3 runs to 13 residues. Deletions cut 4 bases from V and 0 bases from J, with 6 bases between. CDR3 DNA sequence: TGTGCCAGCAGTTCAAATACTAACTATGGCTACACCTTC. Translation gives CASSSNTNYGYTF.

The DNA for the CDR3 is TGTGCCAGCTCACCTCCGGTAGGGGACAATGAGCAGTTCTTC. Translation: CASSPPVGDNEQFF. The rearrangement joins TRBV18 to TRBJ2-1; possible D gene TRBD1, 5 bases. Per the germline V gene, CDR1 is KGHSH and CDR2 is LQKENI. V gave up 3 bases and J gave up 5 bases, with 11 bases separating them. The CDR3 runs 14 residues.

This chain joins TRBV5-4 and TRBJ2-1, with TRBD1 matching 9 bases. The CDR3 runs to 16 residues. Per the germline V gene, CDR1 is SGHNT and CDR2 is YYREEE (reference sequence). Trimming cost V 2 bases and J 8 bases; bases outside gene matches: 11. CDR3 residues: CASSFLSGQGGDEQFF. CDR3 nucleotides: TGTGCCAGCAGCTTTCTTTCGGGACAGGGAGGCGATGAGCAGTTCTTC.

The chain uses TRBV5-4 and TRBJ2-7; D gene ambiguous. Per germline, CDR1 SGHNT and CDR2 YYREEE (reference sequence). CDR3 length: 10 residues. Trimming took 2 bases from V and 5 from J, leaving 2 bases between them. For the CDR3, the DNA is TGTGCCAGCAGCTTACACGAGCAGTACTTC. Its translation is CASSLHEQYF.

This rearrangement joins TRBV28 to TRBJ1-1, with TRBD1 as a possible D gene (5 bases). The ends were cut back, 7 bases at V and 0 bases at J, with 18 bases in the middle. The CDR3 totals 16 residues. In germline, CDR1 is MDHEN, CDR2 SYDVKM. CDR3 protein: CASKGPGEDMNTEAFF. CDR3 in DNA: TGTGCCAGCAAAGGCCCCGGCGAGGACATGAACACTGAAGCTTTCTTT.

The chain recombines TRBV28 with TRBJ2-7; TRBD2 might be the D (5 bases). In germline, CDR1 is MDHEN, CDR2 SYDVKM. This CDR3 is 15 amino acids long. The V gene lost 1 base and the J gene lost 3 bases, with 13 bases spanning the gap. In nucleotides, the CDR3 is TGTGCCAGCAGTTTATCCGGCCTCGGGGTCTACGAGCAGTACTTC. Translating gives CASSLSGLGVYEQYF.

The V gene is TRBV6-1, the J gene TRBJ1-1, with D possibly TRBD1 on 5 matching bases. CDR3 length: 12 residues. Germline loops: CDR1 MNHNS, CDR2 SASEGT. V was clipped by 8 bases and J by 6 bases, with 13 bases between them. The CDR3 DNA reads as TGTGCCAGCGGCGCGGGGCCCGCTGAAGCTTTCTTT. Translated, it gives CASGAGPAEAFF.

The gene calls are TRBV30 and TRBJ2-5, with 8 bases identical to TRBD1. Germline trimming cut 1 base from V and 2 bases from J; bases unmatched to any gene: 6. CDR1 GTSNPN and CDR2 SVGIG come from the germline V gene (reference sequence). The CDR3 length is 15 residues. This chain's CDR3 is CAWSGQTGAQETQYF. CDR3 coding DNA: TGTGCCTGGAGTGGCCAGACAGGGGCTCAAGAGACCCAGTACTTC.

The CDR3 is CASSSGGSIGNEQFF. The CDR3 DNA sequence: TGTGCCAGCAGCTCTGGCGGGAGTATCGGCAATGAGCAGTTCTTC. The chain couples TRBV7-3 to TRBJ2-1, with TRBD2 matching over 7 bases. CDR1 and CDR2 (germline): SGHTA, FQGTGA. There are 15 residues in the CDR3. V shed 4 bases, J shed 6 bases, and the junction held 9 bases outside the gene matches. The full variable domain, completed using reference TRBV7-3 and TRBJ2-1, is GAGVSQTPSNKVTEKGKYVELRCDPISGHTALYWYRQSLGQGPEFLIYFQGTGAADDSGLPNDRFFAVRPEGSVSTLKIQRTERGDSAVYLCASSSGGSIGNEQFFGPGTRLTVL.

V usage is TRBV7-2 and J usage is TRBJ2-5; 10 nucleotides match TRBD2. Germline CDR1 reads SGHTA; CDR2 reads FQGNSA. The CDR3 totals 19 residues. The junction had 16 bases not matched to a gene; V was cut back by 3 bases and J by 3 bases. This CDR3 is CASSLWLAGERRWEETQYF. DNA for the CDR3: TGTGCCAGCAGCTTGTGGCTAGCGGGAGAAAGGAGGTGGGAAGAGACCCAGTACTTC.

The chain employs TRBV13 and TRBJ2-1; 8 bases are shared with TRBD2. Germline V CDR1 and CDR2: PRHDT, FYEKMQ (reference sequence). The CDR3 runs to 15 residues. Unmatched junction bases numbered 5, after V lost 0 bases and J lost 7 bases. CDR3 residues: CASSLGLTGGNEQFF. For the CDR3, the DNA is TGTGCCAGCAGCTTAGGCCTAACGGGAGGGAATGAGCAGTTCTTC.

This clone was seen only once. The V and J genes are TRBV13 and TRBJ2-7; 10 bases are shared with TRBD1. The ends lost 7 bases at V and 3 bases at J; junction bases unmatched: 9. The CDR3 runs 15 residues. The germline CDR1 and CDR2 sequences are PRHDT and FYEKMQ (reference sequence). The CDR3 loop reads CASTNSWDRGYEQYF. For the CDR3, the DNA is TGTGCCAGCACCAACTCCTGGGACAGGGGCTACGAGCAGTACTTC. The full variable domain, in which reference TRBV13 and TRBJ2-7 provide the parts outside the CDR3, is AAGVIQSPRHLIKEKRETATLKCYPIPRHDTVYWYQQGPGQDPQFLISFYEKMQSDKGSIPDRFSAQQFSDYHSELNMSSLELGDSALYFCASTNSWDRGYEQYFGPGTRLTVT.

The chain employs TRBV28 and TRBJ1-5; TRBD1 might be the D (6 bases). Trimming removed 6 bases from V and 7 bases from J, with 25 bases in between. Germline V gene sequence: CDR1 MDHEN, CDR2 SYDVKM. CDR3 length: 17 residues. Here the CDR3 reads CASSPGGGQLLKQPQHF. In DNA form, the CDR3 reads TGTGCCAGCAGCCCCGGGGGGGGACAACTTCTCAAGCAGCCCCAGCATTTT. Full variable domain (missing parts from reference TRBV28 and TRBJ1-5): DVKVTQSSRYLVKRTGEKVFLECVQDMDHENMFWYRQDPGLGLRLIYFSYDVKMKEKGDIPEGYSVSREKKERFSLILESASTNQTSMYLCASSPGGGQLLKQPQHFGDGTRLSIL.

The chain links TRBV11-2 to TRBJ2-1; D perhaps matches TRBD2 (6 bases). The ends were cut back, 7 bases at V and 0 bases at J, with 16 bases in the middle. This CDR3 is 16 amino acids long. Germline values: CDR1 SGHAT, CDR2 FQNNGV. The DNA for the CDR3 is TGTGCCAGCACCTTTGGGGGAGGCAGCTCCTACAATGAGCAGTTCTTC. This translates into CASTFGGGSSYNEQFF.

This clone was picked up a small number of times. The chain links TRBV18 to TRBJ2-1; no clear D gene. Per the germline V gene, CDR1 is KGHSH and CDR2 is LQKENI. CDR3 length: 13 amino acids. The germline V and J ends were trimmed by 1 base and 8 bases, with 9 bases remaining between them. The CDR3: CASSPRPMDEQFF. The CDR3 DNA is TGTGCCAGCTCACCACGACCCATGGATGAGCAGTTCTTC.

This sequence joins TRBV5-1 and TRBJ2-1; D may be TRBD1 (6 bases). Germline V gene sequence: CDR1 SGHRS, CDR2 YFSETQ. CDR3 length: 16 amino acids. The V gene lost 2 bases and the J gene lost 7 bases, with 19 bases spanning the gap. CDR3 residues: CASSFNKGTRGNEQFF. The CDR3, as DNA: TGCGCCAGCAGCTTCAATAAGGGGACACGAGGAAATGAGCAGTTCTTC.

The chain employs TRBV7-9 and TRBJ2-1, with a possible D match to TRBD2 (7 bases). The V gene's germline CDR1 is SEHNR and CDR2 FQNEAQ (reference sequence). This CDR3 is built from 17 residues. The V gene lost 4 bases and the J gene lost 0 bases, with 16 bases spanning the gap. The CDR3 nucleotides are TGTGCCAGCAGCTCGGGCAACAGGGAGGGCTCCTACAATGAGCAGTTCTTC. This encodes CASSSGNREGSYNEQFF. Looking up the rest from reference TRBV7-9 and TRBJ2-1 gives the full variable domain: DTGVSQNPRHKITKRGQNVTFRCDPISEHNRLYWYRQTLGQGPEFLTYFQNEAQLEKSRLLSDRFSAERPKGSFSTLEIQRTEQGDSAMYLCASSSGNREGSYNEQFFGPGTRLTVL.

The rearrangement uses TRBV4-1 and TRBJ2-1, with 14 bases identical to TRBD2. This CDR3 is 15 amino acids long. Germline CDR1 MGHRA, CDR2 YSYEKL. The V gene end was trimmed by 4 bases and the J gene end by 10 bases; junction bases not matched to a gene: 6. CDR3 DNA: TGCGCCAGCAGCCCGACTAGCGGGAGGGCGGAAGAGCAGTTCTTC. Protein: CASSPTSGRAEEQFF.

The rearrangement links TRBV5-6 to TRBJ2-5, with D unclear. The closer fit of TRBJ2-7 to the DNA end suggests the J call may be wrong. CDR3 length: 12 residues. In germline, CDR1 is SGHDT, CDR2 YYEEEE. Here the CDR3 reads CASSLSGYEQYF. Written as DNA, the CDR3 is TGTGCCAGCAGCTTAAGTGGGTACGAGCAGTACTTC.

This clone was observed once. The chain carries TRBV30 and TRBJ1-4; a possible D gene is TRBD1 (6 bases). Germline V lookup: CDR1 GTSNPN, CDR2 SVGIG (reference sequence). Trimming cost V 0 bases and J 2 bases, with 10 bases left between them. The CDR3 contains 15 residues. This CDR3 reads CAWSVPGGTNEKLFF. CDR3 nucleotide sequence: TGTGCCTGGAGTGTTCCGGGGGGCACTAATGAAAAACTGTTTTTT.

The chain links TRBV29-1 to TRBJ2-7, with 7 positions matching TRBD2. The CDR3 runs to 12 residues. Trimming cost V 7 bases and J 0 bases; bases outside gene matches: 3. CDR1 is SQVTM, CDR2 ANQGSEA, per germline. The CDR3 DNA sequence: TGCAGCGGCGGACTAGGCTCCTACGAGCAGTACTTC. It translates to CSGGLGSYEQYF.

This chain links TRBV10-1 with TRBJ2-1; D is unresolved. Germline V lookup: CDR1 WNHNN, CDR2 SYGVQD (reference sequence). The germline V and J ends were trimmed by 3 bases and 7 bases, with 13 bases remaining between them. The CDR3 extends over 14 amino acids. The CDR3 region is CASSETAIGNEQFF. In DNA, the CDR3 is TGCGCCAGCAGTGAAACGGCCATAGGAAATGAGCAGTTCTTC.

This chain connects TRBV7-9 to TRBJ2-7, with a weak D call TRBD2 (6 bases). The CDR3 is 13 amino acids. Germline values: CDR1 SEHNR, CDR2 FQNEAQ (reference sequence). Trimming stripped 5 bases from V and 0 bases from J, with 8 bases between. The CDR3: CASSPGLSYEQYF. In DNA, the CDR3 is TGTGCCAGCAGCCCGGGACTCTCCTACGAGCAGTACTTC.

The chain links TRBV29-1 to TRBJ2-7, with 11 bases aligning to TRBD1. CDR1 SQVTM and CDR2 ANQGSEA come from the germline V gene. Unmatched junction bases numbered 11, after V lost 7 bases and J lost 6 bases. This CDR3 has 14 residues. In DNA, the CDR3 is TGCAGCGCTACCCCCGGGACAGGGGGAGGCGAGCAGTACTTC. Translation gives CSATPGTGGGEQYF.

V gene TRBV30 combines with J gene TRBJ2-7, with 10 bases lining up with TRBD2. Trimming at V came to 8 bases and at J to 3 bases, leaving 13 bases not matched to a gene. Germline loops: CDR1 GTSNPN, CDR2 SVGIG (reference sequence). The CDR3 spans 15 residues. CDR3 nucleotides: TGTGCCGGCACTCCTAGCGGGAGTATTAACTACGAGCAGTACTTC. This codes for CAGTPSGSINYEQYF.

This clone has more than one count but fewer than ten. The rearrangement joins TRBV7-6 to TRBJ2-2; TRBD2 matches at 7 bases. Germline CDR1 and CDR2: SGHVS and FNYEAQ. J lost 7 bases, V lost 0 bases, and 8 bases had no gene match. The CDR3 is 16 residues long. CDR3 sequence reads: CASSLAGGKFIGELFF. Here the CDR3 DNA reads TGTGCCAGCAGCTTAGCGGGAGGGAAATTTATCGGGGAGCTGTTTTTT.

The genes are TRBV29-1 and TRBJ1-1, with D tentatively TRBD1 (6 bases). Per germline, CDR1 SQVTM and CDR2 ANQGSEA. The CDR3 has 13 residues. V lost 5 bases and J lost 0, with 10 bases in between. In DNA form, the CDR3 reads TGCAGCGTTTCCGGGACAATGAACACTGAAGCTTTCTTT. It yields the protein CSVSGTMNTEAFF.

The chain couples TRBV18 to TRBJ2-2; 7 bases agree with TRBD1. This CDR3 has 15 amino acids. Trimming took 3 bases from V and 4 from J; bases not matched to a gene: 5. Germline CDR1 KGHSH, CDR2 LQKENI. The CDR3 DNA reads TGTGCCAGCTCACCCAAGACAGGGAGCACCGGGGAGCTGTTTTTT. It specifies CASSPKTGSTGELFF.

By proportion, this clone is medium-sized. The gene calls are TRBV7-6 and TRBJ2-1; D unclear. There are 15 residues in the CDR3. CDR1 is SGHVS, CDR2 FNYEAQ, per germline. V lost 1 base and J 0 bases, leaving 7 bases between the germline ends. CDR3 sequence reads: CASSLGPSSYNEQFF. DNA of the CDR3: TGTGCCAGCAGCTTAGGACCGAGCTCCTACAATGAGCAGTTCTTC.

The gene calls are TRBV9 and TRBJ2-3, with unresolved D. This CDR3 has 16 residues. Germline V gene data show CDR1 as SGDLS and CDR2 as YYNGEE. V was cut by 4 bases and J by 0 bases, with 15 bases left in between. Written as DNA, the CDR3 is TGTGCCAGCAGCCCCTCCTGGTTTGTAAGCACAGATACGCAGTATTTT. It translates to CASSPSWFVSTDTQYF.

This chain uses TRBV7-9 with TRBJ1-1; D possibly corresponds to TRBD1 (6 bases). The ends were cut back, 5 bases at V and 0 bases at J, with 10 bases in the middle. The CDR3 is 14 amino acids. In germline, CDR1 is SEHNR, CDR2 FQNEAQ (reference sequence). The DNA of the CDR3 is TGTGCCAGCAGCCCCGGGGACATGAACACTGAAGCTTTCTTT. Protein product: CASSPGDMNTEAFF. Full variable domain (remainder filled in from reference TRBV7-9 and TRBJ1-1): DTGVSQNPRHKITKRGQNVTFRCDPISEHNRLYWYRQTLGQGPEFLTYFQNEAQLEKSRLLSDRFSAERPKGSFSTLEIQRTEQGDSAMYLCASSPGDMNTEAFFGQGTRLTVV.

V usage is TRBV9 and J usage is TRBJ2-5; D not resolved. The CDR3 is 14 residues long. V was cut by 0 bases and J by 1 base, with 7 bases left in between. CDR1 is SGDLS and CDR2 is YYNGEE in the germline V gene. This CDR3 reads CASSVAGFQETQYF. CDR3 coding DNA: TGTGCCAGCAGCGTAGCCGGATTCCAAGAGACCCAGTACTTC.